The entry below gives a single TCR beta chain sequence along with its context. The sample is drawn from a study of blood T cell repertoires in COVID-19. This table comes from immunoSEQ multiplex PCR, and its TCRdb copy is limited to in-frame clones, with some not included. The repertoire holds 250,000 or so clones, with 85% to 90% as singletons. Germline lookup yields CDR1 SGHKS and CDR2 YYEKEE (reference sequence). Trimming cost V 0 bases and J 6 bases, with 13 bases left between them. CDR3 length equals 15 residues. Input material: peripheral blood. The TCR originated in an elderly man with acute or convalescent COVID-19. The V gene is TRBV5-5, the J gene TRBJ1-3; a possible D gene is TRBD1 (6 bases). The CDR3: CASSLGGGRENTIYF. The CDR3 region has the DNA TGTGCCAGCAGCTTGGGGGGGGGCAGAGAAAACACCATATATTTT.